The T cell receptor (beta chain) described here comes from a study of blood T cell repertoires in COVID-19. Study information: Some COVID-19 samples were acute and others convalescent; all came from the United States, Italy and Spain. T cells, B-cell-depleted T cells, or PBMCs supplied cDNA or gDNA.

Participants spanned ages about 18 to 95 years and resided in 20 to 30 US areas. Allocation to cohorts depended on clinical history reported by the participants. Clones were sequenced by immunoSEQ multiplex PCR, and TCRdb holds only the in-frame ones, with some missing. The sample holds 200,000 to 250,000 clones, about nine tenths seen once. The CDR3 runs to 14 residues. Between the trimmed V and J ends, which lost 4 bases and 10 bases, there was a span of 17 bases. Germline CDR1 and CDR2: SGHTA and FQGNSA. The receptor was derived from a woman in her forties or fifties in a cohort exposed to, infected with or recovered from COVID-19 (not recorded which). The chain carries TRBV7-2 and TRBJ2-1; maybe TRBD2 (5 bases). The sample was PBMCs or T cells enriched from blood (not recorded which). The CDR3 nucleotides read TGTGCCAGCAGCTCTCTTGAGGGCCTAGGCGAGCAGTTCTTC. The encoded protein is CASSSLEGLGEQFF.